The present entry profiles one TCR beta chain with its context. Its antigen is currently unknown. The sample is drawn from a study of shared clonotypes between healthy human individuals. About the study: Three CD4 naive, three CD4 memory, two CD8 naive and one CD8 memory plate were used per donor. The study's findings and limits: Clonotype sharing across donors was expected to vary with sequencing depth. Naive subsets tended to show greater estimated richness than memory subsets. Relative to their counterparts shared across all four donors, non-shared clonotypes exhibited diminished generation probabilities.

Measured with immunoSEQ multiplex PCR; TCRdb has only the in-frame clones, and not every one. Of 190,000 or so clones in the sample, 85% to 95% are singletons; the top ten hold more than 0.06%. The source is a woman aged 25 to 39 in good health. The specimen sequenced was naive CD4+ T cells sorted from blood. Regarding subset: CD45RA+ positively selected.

The CDR3 nucleotides are TGTGCCAGCATCCCGAACACTGAAGCTTTCTTT. Protein sequence: CASIPNTEAFF. The chain has TRBV2 and TRBJ1-1; unclear D gene. Germline values: CDR1 SNHLY, CDR2 FYNNEI. The V end lost 7 bases, the J end lost 1 base, and 4 bases lay between the germline ends. The CDR3 runs to 11 residues.